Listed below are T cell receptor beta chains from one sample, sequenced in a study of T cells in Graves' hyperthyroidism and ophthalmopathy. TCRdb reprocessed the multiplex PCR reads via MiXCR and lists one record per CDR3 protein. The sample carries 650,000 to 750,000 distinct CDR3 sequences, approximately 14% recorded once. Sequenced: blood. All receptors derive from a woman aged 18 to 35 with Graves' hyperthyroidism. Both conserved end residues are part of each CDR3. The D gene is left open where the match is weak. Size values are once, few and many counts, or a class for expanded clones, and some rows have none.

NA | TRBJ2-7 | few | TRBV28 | CASSPSGEGPGEQYF | TGTGCCAGCAGTCCCTCGGGGGAAGGACCGGGCGAGCAGTACTTC
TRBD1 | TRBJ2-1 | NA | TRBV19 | CASTRDRESSYNEQFF | TGTGCCAGTACACGGGACAGGGAAAGCTCCTACAATGAGCAGTTCTTC
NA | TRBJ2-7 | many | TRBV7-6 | CASSAAVAYEQYF | TGTGCCAGCAGCGCCGCCGTAGCCTACGAGCAGTACTTC
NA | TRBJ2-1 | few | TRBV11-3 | CASSLESAGHNEQFF | TGTGCCAGCAGCTTAGAGTCCGCCGGACACAATGAGCAGTTCTTC
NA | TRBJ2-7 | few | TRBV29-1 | CSVEGFSYEQYF | TGCAGCGTTGAGGGGTTCTCCTACGAGCAGTACTTC
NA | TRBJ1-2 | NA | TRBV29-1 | CSARRGGTNYGYTF | TGCAGCGCCCGGCGGGGGGGCACTAACTATGGCTACACCTTC
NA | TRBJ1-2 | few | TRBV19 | CASSMGTLVGGYTF | TGTGCCAGTAGTATGGGGACCCTCGTTGGTGGCTACACCTTC
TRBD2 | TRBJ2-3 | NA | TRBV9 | CASSVGYSGLGTDTQYF | TGTGCCAGCAGCGTAGGGTATAGCGGGCTTGGCACAGATACGCAGTATTTT
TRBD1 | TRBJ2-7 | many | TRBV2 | CASSEGFRGRGLNEQYF | TGTGCCAGCAGTGAAGGGTTTCGGGGCAGGGGGCTCAACGAGCAGTACTTC
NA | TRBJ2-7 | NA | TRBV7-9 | CASSLAGVGQNSYEQYF | TGTGCCAGCAGCTTAGCTGGGGTAGGCCAGAACTCCTACGAGCAGTACTTC
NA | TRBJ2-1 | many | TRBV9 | CASSATAFIMNEQFF | TGTGCCAGCAGCGCAACAGCGTTTATTATGAATGAGCAGTTCTTC
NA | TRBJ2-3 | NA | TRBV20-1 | CSTGFTDTQYF | TGCAGTACAGGATTCACAGATACGCAGTATTTT
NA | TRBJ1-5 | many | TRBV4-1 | CASSQGQDQPQHF | TGCGCCAGCAGCCAAGGACAGGATCAGCCCCAGCATTTT
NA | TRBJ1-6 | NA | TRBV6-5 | CASSYSTRGGSPLHF | TGTGCCAGCAGTTACTCGACCCGGGGAGGTTCACCCCTCCACTTT
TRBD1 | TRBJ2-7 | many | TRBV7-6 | CASSSGTGGPYEQYF | TGTGCCAGCAGCTCCGGGACAGGGGGACCTTACGAGCAGTACTTC
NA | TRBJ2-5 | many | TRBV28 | CASSDPPEGSDQETQYF | TGTGCCAGCAGTGACCCCCCCGAGGGTTCGGACCAAGAGACCCAGTACTTC
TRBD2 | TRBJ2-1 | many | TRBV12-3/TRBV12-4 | CASSPPGLAGGPYNEQFF | TGTGCCAGCAGTCCCCCGGGACTAGCGGGAGGGCCGTACAATGAGCAGTTCTTC
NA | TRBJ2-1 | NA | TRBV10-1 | CASSESYKGEQFF | TGCGCCAGCAGTGAGTCCTACAAGGGGGAGCAGTTCTTC
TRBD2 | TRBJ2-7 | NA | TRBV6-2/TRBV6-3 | CASSIQSGEIPWYEQYF | TGTGCCAGCAGCATACAGAGCGGGGAGATCCCCTGGTACGAGCAGTACTTC
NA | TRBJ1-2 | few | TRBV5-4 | CASSDYLRVLDYGYTF | TGTGCCAGCAGCGACTATCTCAGGGTTTTGGACTATGGCTACACCTTC
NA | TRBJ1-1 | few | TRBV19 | CASSIWGMNTEAFF | TGTGCCAGTAGTATATGGGGGATGAACACTGAAGCTTTCTTT
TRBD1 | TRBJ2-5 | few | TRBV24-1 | CATGDREVETQYF | TGTGCCACCGGGGACAGGGAGGTAGAGACCCAGTACTTC
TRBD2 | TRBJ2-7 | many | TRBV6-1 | CATGLAETYEQYF | TGTGCCACGGGACTAGCGGAGACCTACGAGCAGTACTTC
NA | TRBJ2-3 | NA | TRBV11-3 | CASSEWGGDTDTQYF | TGTGCCAGCAGCGAGTGGGGCGGGGACACAGATACGCAGTATTTT
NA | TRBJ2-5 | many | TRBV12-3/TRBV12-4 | CASSPFPNGTKETQYF | TGTGCCAGCAGCCCCTTCCCGAACGGGACAAAAGAGACCCAGTACTTC
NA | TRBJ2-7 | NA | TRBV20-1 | CSAREGEGASYEQYF | TGCAGTGCTAGAGAGGGGGAGGGGGCCTCCTACGAGCAGTACTTC
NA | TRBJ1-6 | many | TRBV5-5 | CASSLDAARDSPLHF | TGTGCCAGCAGCTTGGACGCGGCGAGGGATTCACCCCTCCACTTT
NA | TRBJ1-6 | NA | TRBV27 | CASSRTAWNSPLHF | TGTGCCAGCAGTAGGACAGCTTGGAATTCACCCCTCCACTTT
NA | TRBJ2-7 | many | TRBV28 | CASSRDPTYEQYF | TGTGCCAGCAGTCGGGACCCAACCTACGAGCAGTACTTC
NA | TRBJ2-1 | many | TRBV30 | CASGDQSYNEQFF | TGTGCCTCCGGGGACCAGTCCTACAATGAGCAGTTCTTC
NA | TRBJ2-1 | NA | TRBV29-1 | CSVEGDAQQFF | TGCAGCGTTGAGGGAGACGCCCAGCAGTTCTTC
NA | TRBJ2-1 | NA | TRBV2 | CASLRGYNEQFF | TGTGCCAGCTTAAGGGGTTACAATGAGCAGTTCTTC
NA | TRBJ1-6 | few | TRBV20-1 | CSAPGGAGTLHF | TGCAGTGCTCCCGGAGGGGCAGGGACTCTCCACTTT
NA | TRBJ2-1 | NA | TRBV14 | CASSQRNRVGNEQFF | TGTGCCAGCAGCCAAAGGAACAGGGTCGGGAATGAGCAGTTCTTC
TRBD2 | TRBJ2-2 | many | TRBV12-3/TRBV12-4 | CASRDHTSGFTGELFF | TGTGCCAGCAGGGATCACACTAGCGGGTTCACCGGGGAGCTGTTTTTT
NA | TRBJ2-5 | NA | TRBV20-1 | CSAVRAWLETQYF | TGCAGTGCTGTCCGTGCGTGGTTAGAGACCCAGTACTTC
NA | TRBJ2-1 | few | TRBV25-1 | CASGPWEVGNEQFF | TGTGCCAGCGGGCCCTGGGAGGTAGGCAATGAGCAGTTCTTC
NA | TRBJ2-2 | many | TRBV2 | CASKDRFNTGELFF | TGTGCCAGTAAAGACAGGTTTAACACCGGGGAGCTGTTTTTT
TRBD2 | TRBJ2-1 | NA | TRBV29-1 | CSVVPTGTSRRRGLFF | TGCAGCGTTGTCCCAACCGGGACTAGCCGAAGGCGAGGGCTGTTCTTC
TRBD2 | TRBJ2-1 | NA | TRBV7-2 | CASNTRLAGGGEQFF | TGTGCCAGCAACACCAGACTAGCGGGAGGAGGGGAGCAGTTCTTC
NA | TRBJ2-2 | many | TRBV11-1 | CASSLLRDFTGELFF | TGTGCCAGCAGCTTATTGCGAGATTTCACCGGGGAGCTGTTTTTT
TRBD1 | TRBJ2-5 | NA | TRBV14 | CASSLFQTGDIYF | TGTGCCAGCAGCCTCTTCCAGACAGGGGATATCTACTTC
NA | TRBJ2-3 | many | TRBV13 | CASSLSSRLERNTDTQYF | TGTGCCAGCAGCTTAAGTTCGAGGCTGGAGAGGAACACAGATACGCAGTATTTT